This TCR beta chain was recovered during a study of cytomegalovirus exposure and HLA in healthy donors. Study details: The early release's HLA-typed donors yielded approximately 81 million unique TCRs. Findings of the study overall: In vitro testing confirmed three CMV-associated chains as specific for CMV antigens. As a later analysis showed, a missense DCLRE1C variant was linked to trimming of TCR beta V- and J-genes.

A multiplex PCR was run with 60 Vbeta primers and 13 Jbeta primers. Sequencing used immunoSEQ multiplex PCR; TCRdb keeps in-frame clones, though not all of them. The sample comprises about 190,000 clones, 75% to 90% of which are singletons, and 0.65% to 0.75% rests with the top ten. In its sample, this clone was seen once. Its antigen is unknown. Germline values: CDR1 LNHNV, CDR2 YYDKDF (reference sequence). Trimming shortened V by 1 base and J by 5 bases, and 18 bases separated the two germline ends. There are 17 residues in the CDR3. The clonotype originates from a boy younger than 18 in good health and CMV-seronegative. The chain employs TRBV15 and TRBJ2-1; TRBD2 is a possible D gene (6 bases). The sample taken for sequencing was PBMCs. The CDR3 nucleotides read TGTGCCACCAGCAGAGGACCAGTACTAGCCGGGGACAATGAGCAGTTCTTC. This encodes CATSRGPVLAGDNEQFF.